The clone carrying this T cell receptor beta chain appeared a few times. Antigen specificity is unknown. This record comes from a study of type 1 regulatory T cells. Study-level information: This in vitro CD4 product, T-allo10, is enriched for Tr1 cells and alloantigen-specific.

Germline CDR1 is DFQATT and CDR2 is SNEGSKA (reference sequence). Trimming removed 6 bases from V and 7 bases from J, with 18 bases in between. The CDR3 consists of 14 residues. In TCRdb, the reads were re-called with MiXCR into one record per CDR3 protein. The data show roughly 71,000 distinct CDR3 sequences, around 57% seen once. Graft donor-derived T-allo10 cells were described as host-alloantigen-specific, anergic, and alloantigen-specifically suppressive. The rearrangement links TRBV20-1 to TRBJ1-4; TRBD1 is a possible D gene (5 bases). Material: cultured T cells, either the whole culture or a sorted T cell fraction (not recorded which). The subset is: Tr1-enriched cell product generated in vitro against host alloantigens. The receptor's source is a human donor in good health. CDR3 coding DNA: TGCAGTGCCAGGGACTCAGGGATAGGTGAAAAACTGTTTTTT. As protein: CSARDSGIGEKLFF.